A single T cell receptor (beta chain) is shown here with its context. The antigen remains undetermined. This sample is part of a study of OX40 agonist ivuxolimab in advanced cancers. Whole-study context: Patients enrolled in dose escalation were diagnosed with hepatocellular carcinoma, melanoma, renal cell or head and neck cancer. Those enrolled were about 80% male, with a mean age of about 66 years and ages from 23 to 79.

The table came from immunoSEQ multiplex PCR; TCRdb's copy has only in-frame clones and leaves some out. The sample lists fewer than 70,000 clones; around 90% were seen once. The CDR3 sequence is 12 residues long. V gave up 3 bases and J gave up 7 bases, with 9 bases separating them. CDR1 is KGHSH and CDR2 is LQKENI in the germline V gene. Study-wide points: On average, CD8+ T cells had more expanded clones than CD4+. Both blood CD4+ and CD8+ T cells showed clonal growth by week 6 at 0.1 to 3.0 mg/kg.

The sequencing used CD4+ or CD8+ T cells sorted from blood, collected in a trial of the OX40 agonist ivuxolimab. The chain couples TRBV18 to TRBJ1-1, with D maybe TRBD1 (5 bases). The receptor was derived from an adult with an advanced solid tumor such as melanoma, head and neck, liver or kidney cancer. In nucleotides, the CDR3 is TGTGCCAGCTCACCGGGGCCGGTTGAAGCTTTCTTT. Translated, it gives CASSPGPVEAFF.